The 5 T cell receptor beta chains in this list originate from one sample, sequenced in a study of blood T cell repertoires in COVID-19. Data came from immunoSEQ multiplex PCR; TCRdb stores just in-frame clones and leaves some out. The table has around 300,000 clones, just under 90% seen once. Specimen: PBMCs or T cells enriched from blood (not recorded which). The receptors come from a woman aged 30 to 39 who had recovered from COVID-19.

The J gene is TRBJ1-1, the V gene TRBV3-1 (or the pseudogene TRBV3-2); the D gene is possibly TRBD1 (6 bases). The CDR3 sequence is 14 residues long. Germline V gene lookup returns CDR1 LGHDT and CDR2 YNNKEL (reference sequence). The V end was cut by 5 bases, the J end by 1 base, with 11 bases between. CDR3 in amino acids: CASSLDSWNTEAFF. CDR3 DNA: TGTGCCAGCAGCTTGGACAGCTGGAACACTGAAGCTTTCTTT.

The V call is TRBV18, the J call TRBJ1-1, with a tentative D call TRBD1 (5 bases). Deletions cut 0 bases from V and 5 bases from J, with 13 bases between. Germline values: CDR1 KGHSH, CDR2 LQKENI. The CDR3 extends over 15 amino acids. In nucleotides, the CDR3 is TGTGCCAGCTCACCACCCCATGTGGGGCGGACTGAAGCTTTCTTT. Residues: CASSPPHVGRTEAFF.

CDR3 DNA sequence: TGTGCCAGCAGTCGTCCCAGTTCACCCCTCCACTTT. Protein product: CASSRPSSPLHF. The chain has TRBV12-3 or TRBV12-4 and TRBJ1-6, with no clear D. With 5 bases removed from V and 9 bases from J, the gap between germline ends came to 8 bases. CDR3 length: 12 residues.

This rearrangement joins TRBV13 to TRBJ2-3; 8 bases match TRBD1. The CDR3 has 18 amino acids. J was trimmed by 1 base and V by 5 bases; bases with no gene match: 14. Germline V CDR1 and CDR2: PRHDT, FYEKMQ (reference sequence). CDR3 bases: TGTGCCAGCAGCCAGAGACAGGGGATGGGATTCGGCACAGATACGCAGTATTTT. The encoded protein is CASSQRQGMGFGTDTQYF.

The chain joins TRBV6-5 to TRBJ1-6; the D gene is possibly TRBD1 (5 bases). Germline CDR1 and CDR2: MNHEY and SVGAGI. The length of the CDR3 is 14 residues. V was cut by 10 bases and J by 10 bases, with 20 bases left in between. The CDR3 sequence is CATWGRLSASPLHF. As DNA, the CDR3 is TGTGCCACCTGGGGGAGGTTATCAGCATCACCCCTCCACTTT.